This T cell receptor beta chain is from a study of blood T cell repertoires in COVID-19. Study-wide background: COVID-19 samples collected from the United States, Italy and Spain covered acute and convalescent phases. T cells, B-cell-depleted T cells, or PBMCs provided the cDNA or gDNA that served as material.

The CDR3 consists of 15 residues. Per germline, CDR1 WNHNN and CDR2 SYGVQD (reference sequence). Germline trimming cut 1 base from V and 4 bases from J; bases unmatched to any gene: 3. In the authors' workflow: It was from reference gene primer amplification that nucleated cell counts were estimated. The method was immunoSEQ multiplex PCR; TCRdb's version includes in-frame clones alone and lacks a portion of them. The V and J calls and clone size come from that table; D and trimming were worked out from the DNA. The table lists 70,000 or so clones, 88% of them singletons. The J gene is TRBJ2-1, the V gene TRBV10-1, with 8 positions matching TRBD2. This receptor was taken from a human donor in a cohort sampled during active COVID-19. Sequenced: peripheral blood. CDR3 nucleotide sequence: TGCGCCAGCAGTGAGTTAGCGGGAATATACAATGAGCAGTTCTTC. This sequence encodes CASSELAGIYNEQFF.